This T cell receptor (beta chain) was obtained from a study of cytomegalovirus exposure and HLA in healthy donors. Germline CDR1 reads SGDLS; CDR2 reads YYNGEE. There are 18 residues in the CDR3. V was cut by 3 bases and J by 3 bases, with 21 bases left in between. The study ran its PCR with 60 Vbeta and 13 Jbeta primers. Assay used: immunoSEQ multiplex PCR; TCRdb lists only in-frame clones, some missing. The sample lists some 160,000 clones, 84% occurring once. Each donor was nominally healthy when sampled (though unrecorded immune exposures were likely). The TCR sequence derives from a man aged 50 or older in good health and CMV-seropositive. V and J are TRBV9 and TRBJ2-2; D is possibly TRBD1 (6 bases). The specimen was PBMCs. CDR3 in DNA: TGTGCCAGCAGCGCAAGAGCGATCGACAGGCGCGACACCGGGGAGCTGTTTTTT. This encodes CASSARAIDRRDTGELFF.